The clone carrying this T cell receptor (beta chain) was detected ten times or more. This sample was taken from a study of T cell repertoires in cytomegalovirus infection. One entry per CDR3 protein, called by TCRdb with MiXCR from the reads. The table has 250,000 or so distinct CDR3 sequences, 9.1% seen once. This TCR derives from a human donor in good health (CMV status not recorded). Some clones in this sample may be carry-over from other donors' samples. The specimen sequenced was PBMCs.

The CDR3 DNA reads as TGTGCCAGCAGCTTAAGTCCTAGCGGAGACGGGCAGTACTTC. Translated, it gives CASSLSPSGDGQYF. The chain recombines TRBV7-2 with TRBJ2-7; 7 bases fit TRBD2. The CDR3 sequence is 14 residues long. The germline CDR1 and CDR2 sequences are SGHTA and FQGNSA. V lost 2 bases, J lost 9 bases, and 10 bases stayed unmatched.